The next 14 T cell receptor beta chains were all read from a single sample in a study of blood T cells in healthy people across ages. The second PCR ran about 6 to 12 cycles with a sample-barcoded 5' primer and J-beta primers. TCRdb processed the 5' RACE reads anew with MiXCR; each CDR3 protein has one entry. This table holds over 1,500,000 distinct CDR3 sequences, approximately 39% found once. The sequenced material came from blood. The origin of the receptors is a human donor in good health.

This clonotype was seen a few times. V is TRBV27 and J is TRBJ1-2; D perhaps matches TRBD1 (5 bases). This CDR3 has 16 amino acids. The V gene lost 5 bases and the J gene lost 4 bases, with 20 bases spanning the gap. Per the germline V gene, CDR1 is MNHEY and CDR2 is SMNVEV (reference sequence). The CDR3 DNA is TGTGCCAGCAGTGCAACCCCTAAGACAGCCTTCTATGGCTACACCTTC. Amino acid sequence: CASSATPKTAFYGYTF.

This clonotype was observed a few times. V usage is TRBV28 and J usage is TRBJ1-5; D not certain. V lost 6 bases to trimming and J lost 2 bases, with 2 bases between them. Germline V gene sequence: CDR1 MDHEN, CDR2 SYDVKM. The CDR3 runs 11 residues. The CDR3 reads CASRGNQPQHF. The CDR3 DNA sequence: TGTGCCAGCAGGGGCAATCAGCCCCAGCATTTT.

The rearrangement uses TRBV9 and TRBJ2-4, with 8 bases identical to TRBD1. TRBJ2-7 matches the DNA end more closely, so the J call is doubtful. Germline-derived CDR1 and CDR2 are SGDLS and YYNGEE. The CDR3 is 15 residues long. CDR3 protein: CASSQDKRTGNEQYF. The DNA of the CDR3 is TGTGCCAGCAGTCAGGATAAGAGGACAGGGAACGAGCAGTACTTC.

The chain combines TRBV18 with TRBJ2-1; D remains unclear. Trimming removed 0 bases from V and 4 bases from J, with 16 bases in between. The length of the CDR3 is 17 residues. Germline V CDR1 and CDR2: KGHSH, LQKENI. CDR3 sequence (DNA): TGTGCCAGCTCACCACCGACTCCTAGACTCTTGTACAATGAGCAGTTCTTC. Amino acids: CASSPPTPRLLYNEQFF.

This clonotype turned up a few times. This chain links TRBV4-3 with TRBJ1-1; no clear D gene. The ends were cut back, 4 bases at V and 4 bases at J, with 10 bases in the middle. The CDR3 loop spans 13 amino acids. Looked up from germline, CDR1 is LGHNA and CDR2 is YSLEER. The CDR3 DNA is TGCGCCAGCAGCCGAACGTCGGGCACTGAAGCTTTCTTT. This translates into CASSRTSGTEAFF.

Only a few counts were recorded for this clonotype. CDR3 loop: CASTQIAGGHEQYF. The CDR3 DNA reads TGTGCCAGCACCCAAATCGCGGGGGGACACGAGCAGTACTTC. This sequence joins TRBV6-6 and TRBJ2-7, with TRBD2 identical over 8 bases. Germline V gives CDR1 MNHNY, CDR2 SVGAGI (reference sequence). CDR3 length equals 14 residues. V lost 7 bases to trimming and J lost 5 bases; unmatched junction nucleotides: 10.

This clonotype turned up a few times. The gene calls are TRBV15 and TRBJ1-2; the D is unclear. The V and J ends lost 0 bases and 8 bases respectively, with 7 bases between them. From germline, CDR1 is LNHNV and CDR2 YYDKDF (reference sequence). This CDR3 contains 12 residues. The CDR3 reads CATSRDWRGYTF. The CDR3 nucleotides are TGTGCCACCAGCAGAGATTGGAGGGGCTACACCTTC.

Of note for this clonotype: The germline gene is not matched at one end of the junction; a read error may be the cause. This chain links TRBV6-5 with TRBJ2-4; 8 bases map to TRBD2. The CDR3 has 14 amino acids. Germline CDR1 and CDR2: MNHEY and SVGAGI. Here the CDR3 reads CASSDSGGKNIRYF. As DNA, the CDR3 is TGTGCCAGCAGTGACAGCGGGGGCAAAAACATTCGGTACTTC.

This clonotype was seen a few times. The chain recombines TRBV12-3 or TRBV12-4 with TRBJ2-5; 8 bases fit TRBD1. Trimming at V came to 5 bases and at J to 1 base, leaving 6 bases not matched to a gene. The CDR3 has 15 amino acids. CDR3: CASSTKQGVQETQYF. CDR3 coding DNA: TGTGCCAGCAGTACGAAACAGGGGGTCCAAGAGACCCAGTACTTC.

CDR3 residues: CASSVRGSPLHF. The CDR3 coding sequence is TGTGCCAGCAGTGTTCGAGGTTCACCCCTCCACTTT. The J gene is TRBJ1-6, the V gene TRBV12-3 or TRBV12-4, with D hard to call. This CDR3 region has 12 residues. V was trimmed by 5 bases and J by 9 bases, leaving 8 bases between them.

This clonotype was seen more than once but under ten times. The gene calls are TRBV9 and TRBJ2-3; 7 nucleotides align to TRBD2. Germline CDR1 SGDLS, CDR2 YYNGEE. V gave up 4 bases and J gave up 4 bases; unmatched junction bases: 9. The CDR3 has 15 amino acids. CDR3 protein: CASSPRSGVSDTQYF. The CDR3 nucleotides read TGTGCCAGCAGCCCCCGAAGCGGGGTCTCAGATACGCAGTATTTT. The variable domain in full, with the rest retrieved from reference TRBV9 and TRBJ2-3, is DSGVTQTPKHLITATGQRVTLRCSPRSGDLSVYWYQQSLDQGLQFLIQYYNGEERAKGNILERFSAQQFPDLHSELNLSSLELGDSALYFCASSPRSGVSDTQYFGPGTRLTVL.

This clonotype has just a few counts. The chain is built from TRBV7-9 and TRBJ2-7; D might be TRBD1 or TRBD2, each matching 5 bases. The CDR3 loop spans 14 amino acids. V lost 4 bases and J lost 6, with 16 bases in between. Germline loops: CDR1 SEHNR, CDR2 FQNEAQ (reference sequence). CDR3 nucleotide sequence: TGTGCCAGCAGCTCATCGTCGGGGCGGTTCGAGCAGTACTTC. Protein product: CASSSSSGRFEQYF.

The count of this clonotype is one. The chain has TRBV20-1 and TRBJ1-1; D gene ambiguous. Per the germline V gene, CDR1 is DFQATT and CDR2 is SNEGSKA (reference sequence). Trimming left V 3 bases short and J 0 bases short, with 11 bases between. CDR3 length: 14 residues. CDR3 nucleotide sequence: TGCAGTGCTAGTAAGGGTTCCCTGAACACTGAAGCTTTCTTT. Protein: CSASKGSLNTEAFF.

The gene calls are TRBV20-1 and TRBJ2-3; D tentatively reads TRBD1 or TRBD2 (5 bases each). V dropped 7 bases and J dropped 2 bases, with 16 bases sitting between them. The CDR3 sequence is 14 residues long. Germline V lookup: CDR1 DFQATT, CDR2 SNEGSKA (reference sequence). The CDR3 coding sequence is TGCAGTGGACGGGACGCCCGCCTCACAGATACGCAGTATTTT. Translating gives CSGRDARLTDTQYF.